This TCR beta chain was found in a study of human CD8 memory T cell subsets. Concerning this clonotype: Its antigen is unknown.

Germline V gene data show CDR1 as MNHEY and CDR2 as SMNVEV (reference sequence). The CDR3 consists of 13 residues. UMI-labeled 5' RACE yielded the TCR beta libraries. TCRdb re-called the 5' RACE reads and shows each CDR3 protein once, DNA omitted. Its table lists roughly 10,000 distinct CDR3 sequences. General study points: Of all T cell receptor chains, just the beta chains were sequenced in this study.

Source material: CD8+ T cells from PBMCs. The chain carries TRBV27 and TRBJ1-1. The sequence came from a human donor in good health. This chain's CDR3 is CASSLNGYTEAFF.